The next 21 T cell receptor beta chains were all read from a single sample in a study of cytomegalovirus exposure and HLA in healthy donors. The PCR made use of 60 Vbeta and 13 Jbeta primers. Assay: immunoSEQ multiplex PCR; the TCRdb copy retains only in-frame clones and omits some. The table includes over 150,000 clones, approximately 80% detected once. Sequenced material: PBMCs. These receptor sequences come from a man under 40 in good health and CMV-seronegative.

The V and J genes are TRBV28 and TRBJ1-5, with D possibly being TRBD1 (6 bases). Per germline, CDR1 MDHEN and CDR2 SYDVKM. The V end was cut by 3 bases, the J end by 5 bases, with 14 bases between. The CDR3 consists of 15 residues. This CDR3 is CASSLGGLKDQPQHF. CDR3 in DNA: TGTGCCAGCAGTTTGGGGGGGCTGAAGGATCAGCCCCAGCATTTT.

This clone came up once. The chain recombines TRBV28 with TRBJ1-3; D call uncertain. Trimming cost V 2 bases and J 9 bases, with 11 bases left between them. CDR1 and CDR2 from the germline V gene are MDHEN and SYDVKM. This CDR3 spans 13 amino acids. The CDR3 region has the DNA TGTGCCAGCAGTTTAGCTCGACGGGGCACCATATATTTT. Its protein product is CASSLARRGTIYF.

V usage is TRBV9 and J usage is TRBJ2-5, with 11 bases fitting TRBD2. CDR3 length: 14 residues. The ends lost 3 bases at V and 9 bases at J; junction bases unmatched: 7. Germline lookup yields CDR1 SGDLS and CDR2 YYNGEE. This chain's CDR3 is CASSATSGGSAQYF. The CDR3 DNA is TGTGCCAGCAGCGCCACTAGCGGGGGCTCGGCCCAGTACTTC.

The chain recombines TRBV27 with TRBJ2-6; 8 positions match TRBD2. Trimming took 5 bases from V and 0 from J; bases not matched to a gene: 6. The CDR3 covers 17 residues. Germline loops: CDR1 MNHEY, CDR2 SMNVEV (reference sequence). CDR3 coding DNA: TGTGCCAGCAGTCCCGGGGGGGGGAGCTCTGGGGCCAACGTCCTGACTTTC. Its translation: CASSPGGGSSGANVLTF.

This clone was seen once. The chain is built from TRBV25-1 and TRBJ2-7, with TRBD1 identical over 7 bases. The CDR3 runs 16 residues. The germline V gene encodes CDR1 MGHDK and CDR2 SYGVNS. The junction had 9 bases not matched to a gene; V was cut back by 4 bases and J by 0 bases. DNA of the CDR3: TGTGCCAGCAGTGGTGGACAGGCCAAGAGCTCCTACGAGCAGTACTTC. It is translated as CASSGGQAKSSYEQYF.

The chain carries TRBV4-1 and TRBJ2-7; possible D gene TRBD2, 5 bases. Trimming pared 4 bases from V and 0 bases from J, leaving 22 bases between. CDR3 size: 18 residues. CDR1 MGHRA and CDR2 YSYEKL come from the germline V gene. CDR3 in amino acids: CASSPFGESGTSSYEQYF. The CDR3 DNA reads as TGCGCCAGCAGCCCCTTTGGGGAAAGCGGAACCAGCTCCTACGAGCAGTACTTC.

CDR3 nucleotides: TGTGCCAGCAGACCACTAGCGGGAGACACAGATACGCAGTATTTT. Its protein is CASRPLAGDTDTQYF. The J gene is TRBJ2-3, the V gene TRBV6-6; 11 bases align to TRBD2. The CDR3 sequence is 15 residues long. V lost 6 bases and J lost 2; bases outside the gene matches: 4. CDR1 MNHNY and CDR2 SVGAGI come from the germline V gene (reference sequence).

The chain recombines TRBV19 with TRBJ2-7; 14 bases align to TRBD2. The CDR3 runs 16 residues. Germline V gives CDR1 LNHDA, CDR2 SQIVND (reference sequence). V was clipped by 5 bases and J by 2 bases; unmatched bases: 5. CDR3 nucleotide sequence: TGTGCCAGTAGTCCGGGACTAGCGGGAGTGGCCTACGAGCAGTACTTC. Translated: CASSPGLAGVAYEQYF.

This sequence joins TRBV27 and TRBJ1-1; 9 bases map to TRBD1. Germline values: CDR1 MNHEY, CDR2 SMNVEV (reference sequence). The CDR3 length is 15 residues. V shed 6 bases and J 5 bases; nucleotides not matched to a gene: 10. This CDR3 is CASRTPGTGKTEAFF. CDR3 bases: TGTGCCAGCAGGACACCCGGGACAGGGAAAACTGAAGCTTTCTTT.

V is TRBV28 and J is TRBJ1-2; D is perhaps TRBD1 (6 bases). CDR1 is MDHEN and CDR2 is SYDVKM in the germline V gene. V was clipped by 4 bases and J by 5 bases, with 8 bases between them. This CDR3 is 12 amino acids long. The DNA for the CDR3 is TGTGCCAGCAGTTGGGGGCGGTATGGCTACACCTTC. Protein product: CASSWGRYGYTF.

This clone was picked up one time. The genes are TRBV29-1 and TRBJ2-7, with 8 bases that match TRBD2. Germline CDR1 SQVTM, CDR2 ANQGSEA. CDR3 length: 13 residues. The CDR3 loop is CSVQRGFPYEQYF. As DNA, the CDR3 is TGCAGTGTACAGCGGGGGTTTCCCTACGAGCAGTACTTC.

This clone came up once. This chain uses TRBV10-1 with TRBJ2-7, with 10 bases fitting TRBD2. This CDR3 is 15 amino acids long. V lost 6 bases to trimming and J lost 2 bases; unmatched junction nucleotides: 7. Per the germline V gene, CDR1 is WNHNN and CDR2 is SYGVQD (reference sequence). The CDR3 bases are TGCGCCAGCAGCTCCGGAGCGGGAGGGCCCTACGAGCAGTACTTC. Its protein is CASSSGAGGPYEQYF.

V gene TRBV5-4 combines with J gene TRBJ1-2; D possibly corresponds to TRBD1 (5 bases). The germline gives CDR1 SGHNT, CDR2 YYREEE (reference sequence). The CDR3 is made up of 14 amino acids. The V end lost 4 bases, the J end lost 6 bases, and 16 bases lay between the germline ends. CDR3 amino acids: CASSLGGGDDGYTF. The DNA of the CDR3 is TGTGCCAGCAGCCTAGGAGGAGGGGATGATGGCTACACCTTC.

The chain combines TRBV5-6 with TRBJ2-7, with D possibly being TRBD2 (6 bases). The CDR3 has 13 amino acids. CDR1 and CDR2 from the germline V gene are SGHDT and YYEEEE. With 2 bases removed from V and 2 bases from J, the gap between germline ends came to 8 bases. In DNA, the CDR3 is TGTGCCAGCAGCTTTAGCGGAACCTACGAGCAGTACTTC. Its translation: CASSFSGTYEQYF. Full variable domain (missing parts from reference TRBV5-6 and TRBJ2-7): DAGVTQSPTHLIKTRGQQVTLRCSPKSGHDTVSWYQQALGQGPQFIFQYYEEEERQRGNFPDRFSGHQFPNYSSELNVNALLLGDSALYLCASSFSGTYEQYFGPGTRLTVT.

DNA for the CDR3: TGCGCCAGCAGCTTGCGGGGACAGCCGAACACTGAAGCTTTCTTT. Amino acid sequence: CASSLRGQPNTEAFF. V and J are TRBV5-1 and TRBJ1-1, with 7 bases matching TRBD1. There are 15 residues in the CDR3. The V and J ends lost 1 base and 1 base, in that order; junction bases with no gene match: 4. The germline gives CDR1 SGHRS, CDR2 YFSETQ. The full variable domain, rest sourced from reference TRBV5-1 and TRBJ1-1, is KAGVTQTPRYLIKTRGQQVTLSCSPISGHRSVSWYQQTPGQGLQFLFEYFSETQRNKGNFPGRFSGRQFSNSRSEMNVSTLELGDSALYLCASSLRGQPNTEAFFGQGTRLTVV.

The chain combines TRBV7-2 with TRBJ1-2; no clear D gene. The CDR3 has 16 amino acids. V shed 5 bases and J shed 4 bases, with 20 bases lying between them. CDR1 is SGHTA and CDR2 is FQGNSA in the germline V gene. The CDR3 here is CASSPERVLEIYGYTF. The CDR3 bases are TGTGCCAGCAGCCCCGAACGGGTTTTGGAGATCTATGGCTACACCTTC.

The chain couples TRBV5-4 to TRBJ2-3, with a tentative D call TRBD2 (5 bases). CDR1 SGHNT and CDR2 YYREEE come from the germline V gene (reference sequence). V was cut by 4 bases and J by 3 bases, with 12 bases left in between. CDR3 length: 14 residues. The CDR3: CASSLGRITDTQYF. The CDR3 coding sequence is TGTGCCAGCAGCCTGGGGAGAATAACAGATACGCAGTATTTT.

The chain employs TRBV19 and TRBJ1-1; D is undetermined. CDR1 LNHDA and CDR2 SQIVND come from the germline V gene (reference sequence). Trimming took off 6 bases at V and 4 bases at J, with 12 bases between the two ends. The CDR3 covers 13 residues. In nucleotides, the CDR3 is TGTGCCAGTAGAAAACGAGTGCTCACTGAAGCTTTCTTT. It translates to CASRKRVLTEAFF.

The CDR3 is CASRFPSNWTVKTQYF. As DNA, the CDR3 is TGTGCAAGTCGCTTCCCGTCCAACTGGACTGTGAAAACGCAGTATTTT. The chain couples TRBV12-2 to TRBJ2-3; the table's TRBD2 call for D was not verified on the DNA. TRBV12-2 constitutes a pseudogene. The CDR3 length is 16 residues.

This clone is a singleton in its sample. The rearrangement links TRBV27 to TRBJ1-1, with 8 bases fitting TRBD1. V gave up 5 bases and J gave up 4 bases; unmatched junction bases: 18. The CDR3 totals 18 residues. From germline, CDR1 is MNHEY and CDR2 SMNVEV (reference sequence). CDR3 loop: CASSPPFDRGYVGTEAFF. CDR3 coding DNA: TGTGCCAGCAGTCCCCCCTTTGACAGGGGATACGTGGGCACTGAAGCTTTCTTT.

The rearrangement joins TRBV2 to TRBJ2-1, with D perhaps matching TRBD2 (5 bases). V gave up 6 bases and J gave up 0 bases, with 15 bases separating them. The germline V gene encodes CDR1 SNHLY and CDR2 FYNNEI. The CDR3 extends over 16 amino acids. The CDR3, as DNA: TGTGCCAGCAGCGACCCTGCGGGCCGCTCCTACAATGAGCAGTTCTTC. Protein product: CASSDPAGRSYNEQFF.